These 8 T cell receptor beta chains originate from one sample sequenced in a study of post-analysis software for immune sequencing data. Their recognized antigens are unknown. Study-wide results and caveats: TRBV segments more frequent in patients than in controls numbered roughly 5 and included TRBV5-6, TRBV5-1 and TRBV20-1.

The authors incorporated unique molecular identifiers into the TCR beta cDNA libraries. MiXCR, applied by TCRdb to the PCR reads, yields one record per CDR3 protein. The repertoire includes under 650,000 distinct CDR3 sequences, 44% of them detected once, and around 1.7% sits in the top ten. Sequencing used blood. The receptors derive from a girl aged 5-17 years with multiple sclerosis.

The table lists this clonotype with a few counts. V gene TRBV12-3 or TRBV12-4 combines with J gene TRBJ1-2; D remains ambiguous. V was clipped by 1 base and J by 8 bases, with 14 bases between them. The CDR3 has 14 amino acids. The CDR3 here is CASSLDFLARGYTF. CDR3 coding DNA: TGTGCCAGCAGTTTAGATTTCCTGGCGAGAGGCTACACCTTC.

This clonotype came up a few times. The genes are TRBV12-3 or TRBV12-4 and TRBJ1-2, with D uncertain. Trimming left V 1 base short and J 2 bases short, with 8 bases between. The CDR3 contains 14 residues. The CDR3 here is CASSLDGRNYGYTF. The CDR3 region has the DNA TGTGCCAGCAGTTTAGACGGCAGAAACTATGGCTACACCTTC.

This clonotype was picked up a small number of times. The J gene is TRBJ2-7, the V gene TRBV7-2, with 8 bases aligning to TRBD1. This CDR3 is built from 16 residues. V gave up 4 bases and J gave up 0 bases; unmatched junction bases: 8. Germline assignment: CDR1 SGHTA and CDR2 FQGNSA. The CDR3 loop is CASSWTGTGDSYEQYF. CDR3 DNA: TGTGCCAGCAGCTGGACCGGGACAGGCGACTCCTACGAGCAGTACTTC.

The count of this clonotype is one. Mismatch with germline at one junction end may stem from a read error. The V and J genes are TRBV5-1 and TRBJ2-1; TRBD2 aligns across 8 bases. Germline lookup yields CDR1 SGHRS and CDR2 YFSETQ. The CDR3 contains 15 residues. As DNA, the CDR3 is TGCGCCAGCAGCCCGAGCGGGGGCTCCTACGATGAGCAGTTCTTC. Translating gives CASSPSGGSYDEQFF. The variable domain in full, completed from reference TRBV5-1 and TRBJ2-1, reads KAGVTQTPRYLIKTRGQQVTLSCSPISGHRSVSWYQQTPGQGLQFLFEYFSETQRNKGNFPGRFSGRQFSNSRSEMNVSTLELGDSALYLCASSPSGGSYDEQFFGPGTRLTVL.

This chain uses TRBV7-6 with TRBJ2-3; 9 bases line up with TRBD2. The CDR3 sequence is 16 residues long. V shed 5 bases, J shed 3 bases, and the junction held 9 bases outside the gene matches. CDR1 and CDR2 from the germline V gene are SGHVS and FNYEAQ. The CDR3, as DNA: TGTGCCAGCAGCCCGCTAGCGGGAATATCTACAGATACGCAGTATTTT. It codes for CASSPLAGISTDTQYF.

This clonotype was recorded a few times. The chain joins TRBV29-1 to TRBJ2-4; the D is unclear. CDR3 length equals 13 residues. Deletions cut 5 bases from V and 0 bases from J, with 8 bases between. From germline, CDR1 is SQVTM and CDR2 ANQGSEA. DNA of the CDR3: TGCAGCGTTATGGGTCTAGCCAAAAACATTCAGTACTTC. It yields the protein CSVMGLAKNIQYF. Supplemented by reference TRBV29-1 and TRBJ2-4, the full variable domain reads SAVISQKPSRDICQRGTSLTIQCQVDSQVTMMFWYRQQPGQSLTLIATANQGSEATYESGFVIDKFPISRPNLTFSTLTVSNMSPEDSSIYLCSVMGLAKNIQYFGAGTRLSVL.

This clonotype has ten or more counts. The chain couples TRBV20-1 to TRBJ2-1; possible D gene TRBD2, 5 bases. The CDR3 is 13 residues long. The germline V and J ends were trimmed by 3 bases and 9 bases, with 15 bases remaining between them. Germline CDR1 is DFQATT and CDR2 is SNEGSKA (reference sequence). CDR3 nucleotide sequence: TGCAGTGCTAGCCGAGAGGGAAGAGGTGAGCAGTTCTTC. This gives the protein CSASREGRGEQFF.

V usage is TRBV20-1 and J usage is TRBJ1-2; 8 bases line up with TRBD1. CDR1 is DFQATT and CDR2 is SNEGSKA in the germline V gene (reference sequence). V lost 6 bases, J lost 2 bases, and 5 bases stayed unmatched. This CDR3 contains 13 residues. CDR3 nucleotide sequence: TGCAGTGCCGGACAGGGTACAAACTATGGCTACACCTTC. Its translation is CSAGQGTNYGYTF.